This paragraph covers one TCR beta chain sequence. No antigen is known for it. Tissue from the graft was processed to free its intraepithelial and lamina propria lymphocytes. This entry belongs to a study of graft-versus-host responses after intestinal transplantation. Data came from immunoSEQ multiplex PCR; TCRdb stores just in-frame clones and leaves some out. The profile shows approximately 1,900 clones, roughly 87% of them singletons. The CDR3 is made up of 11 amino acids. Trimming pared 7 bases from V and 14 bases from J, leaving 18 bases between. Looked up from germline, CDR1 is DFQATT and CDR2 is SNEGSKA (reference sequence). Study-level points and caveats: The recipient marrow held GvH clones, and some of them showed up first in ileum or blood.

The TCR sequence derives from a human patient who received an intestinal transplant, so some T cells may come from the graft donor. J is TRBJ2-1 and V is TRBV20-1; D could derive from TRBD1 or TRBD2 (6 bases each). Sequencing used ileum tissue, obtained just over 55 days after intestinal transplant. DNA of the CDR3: TGCAGTGTTCCCATAGGGGGGCAGGAGTTCTTC. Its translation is CSVPIGGQEFF.